This is a list of T cell receptor beta chains from one sample in a study of neurological immune-mediated disorders. TCRdb fed the 5' RACE reads into MiXCR, producing one record per CDR3 protein. Of over 70,000 distinct CDR3 sequences in the sample, approximately 10% were seen once. Sequenced: PBMCs. The receptors were gathered from a man under 40 in good health. The CDR3 runs from the conserved cysteine through the conserved F or W. The order of the fields is CDR3 DNA, CDR3 protein, V gene, CDR3 length, J gene, clone size, D gene. The D gene is left open where the match is weak. Clone size, where shown, is once, few, many, or a class for clones that have expanded.

CDR3nt: TGCGCCAGCAGCCAAGGACTAGCGGGAGTTACAGATACGCAGTATTTT
CDR3aa: CASSQGLAGVTDTQYF
v_gene: TRBV4-1
len: 16
j_gene: TRBJ2-3
abundance: NA
d_gene: TRBD2

CDR3nt: TGTGCCAGCAGCTTACAGATGACAGATACTCAGTATTTT
CDR3aa: CASSLQMTDTQYF
v_gene: TRBV13
len: 13
j_gene: TRBJ2-3
abundance: many
d_gene: NA

CDR3nt: TGCAGTGCTAGAGATCAGTATCCAGGGGAGACCCAGTACTTC
CDR3aa: CSARDQYPGETQYF
v_gene: TRBV20-1
len: 14
j_gene: TRBJ2-5
abundance: many
d_gene: NA

CDR3nt: TGCGCCAGCAGTTCTGGACTAGCGGTGAACTACGAGCAGTACTTC
CDR3aa: CASSSGLAVNYEQYF
v_gene: TRBV5-1
len: 15
j_gene: TRBJ2-7
abundance: many
d_gene: TRBD2

CDR3nt: TGCGCCAGCAGCACTCCCCAAGAGACCCAGTACTTC
CDR3aa: CASSTPQETQYF
v_gene: TRBV5-1
len: 12
j_gene: TRBJ2-5
abundance: many
d_gene: NA

CDR3nt: TGCGCCAGCAGGGCCGGGACGGACTGGATGGATACGCAGTATTTT
CDR3aa: CASRAGTDWMDTQYF
v_gene: TRBV5-1
len: 15
j_gene: TRBJ2-3
abundance: many
d_gene: NA

CDR3nt: TGTGCCAGCAGCTTCGGTCACCCCGACAGGTCGGATGAGCAGTTCTTC
CDR3aa: CASSFGHPDRSDEQFF
v_gene: TRBV7-7
len: 16
j_gene: TRBJ2-1
abundance: NA
d_gene: NA

CDR3nt: TGCAGTGCTAGCTTTCACAGTGAGCAGTTCTTC
CDR3aa: CSASFHSEQFF
v_gene: TRBV20-1
len: 11
j_gene: TRBJ2-1
abundance: many
d_gene: NA

CDR3nt: TGTGCCAGCAGTTTAGGCGTGACTGGGGCCAACGTCCTGACTTTC
CDR3aa: CASSLGVTGANVLTF
v_gene: TRBV27
len: 15
j_gene: TRBJ2-6
abundance: many
d_gene: NA

CDR3nt: TGTGCCATCAGTGACCCGGGCTCGCCCAACTCTGGAAACACCATATATTTT
CDR3aa: CAISDPGSPNSGNTIYF
v_gene: TRBV10-3
len: 17
j_gene: TRBJ1-3
abundance: many
d_gene: NA

CDR3nt: TGTGCCAGCAGCGAGACAGGGGAGGATCAGCCCCAGCATTTT
CDR3aa: CASSETGEDQPQHF
v_gene: TRBV6-4
len: 14
j_gene: TRBJ1-5
abundance: NA
d_gene: TRBD1

CDR3nt: TGCAGTGCTCGAGGGGGGGAGGCGATAAATGAGCAGTTCTTC
CDR3aa: CSARGGEAINEQFF
v_gene: TRBV20-1
len: 14
j_gene: TRBJ2-1
abundance: many
d_gene: NA

CDR3nt: TGCAGTGCTAGAGGAGAAAGTTGGACTACAAGGCGGGAGACCCAGTACTTC
CDR3aa: CSARGESWTTRRETQYF
v_gene: TRBV20-1
len: 17
j_gene: TRBJ2-5
abundance: many
d_gene: NA

CDR3nt: TGTGCCAGCAGTTTAAAGCCGGCCAGATACGAGCAGTACTTC
CDR3aa: CASSLKPARYEQYF
v_gene: TRBV12-3/TRBV12-4
len: 14
j_gene: TRBJ2-7
abundance: many
d_gene: NA

CDR3nt: TGTGCCAGCAGTCCAGGGGCGGATACGCAGTATTTT
CDR3aa: CASSPGADTQYF
v_gene: TRBV27
len: 12
j_gene: TRBJ2-3
abundance: many
d_gene: NA

CDR3nt: TGTGCCAGCAGTCCCCCGGCGGGCGGGGAGCTGTTTTTT
CDR3aa: CASSPPAGGELFF
v_gene: TRBV6-5
len: 13
j_gene: TRBJ2-2
abundance: many
d_gene: NA